The 5 T cell receptor beta chains presented below share a single source sample, sequenced in a study of OX40 agonist ivuxolimab in advanced cancers. The assay was immunoSEQ multiplex PCR, and TCRdb's table has in-frame clones only and misses some. The sample holds 70,000 to 100,000 clones, approximately 90% seen once. The input for sequencing was CD4+ or CD8+ T cells sorted from blood, taken in a trial of the OX40 agonist ivuxolimab. These TCRs come from an adult with an advanced solid tumor such as melanoma, head and neck, liver or kidney cancer.

The V and J genes are TRBV27 and TRBJ1-2; TRBD1 matches 8 bases. CDR3 length: 17 residues. Germline assignment: CDR1 MNHEY and CDR2 SMNVEV (reference sequence). With V trimmed by 2 bases and J by 3 bases, 11 bases remained unmatched. The CDR3 loop is CASSLRQQGGYHYGYTF. The DNA of the CDR3 is TGTGCCAGCAGTTTACGCCAACAGGGGGGGTACCACTATGGCTACACCTTC.

CDR3 sequence reads: CAWSTRAWAEAFF. The DNA for the CDR3 is TGTGCCTGGAGTACCAGGGCCTGGGCTGAAGCTTTCTTT. The chain carries TRBV30 and TRBJ1-1, with D perhaps matching TRBD1 (5 bases). V was trimmed by 2 bases and J by 6 bases, leaving 13 bases between them. Germline V lookup: CDR1 GTSNPN, CDR2 SVGIG (reference sequence). The CDR3 is 13 residues long.

The chain joins TRBV28 to TRBJ1-1; weak D call: TRBD1 (5 bases). CDR3 length: 12 amino acids. The germline V gene encodes CDR1 MDHEN and CDR2 SYDVKM. The V end lost 5 bases, the J end lost 10 bases, and 14 bases lay between the germline ends. CDR3 in DNA: TGTGCCAGCAGTGGCAGGGAGGGTGCAGCTTTCTTT. The encoded protein is CASSGREGAAFF.

The gene calls are TRBV6-1 and TRBJ2-5; 14 bases are a match to TRBD2. CDR3 length equals 14 residues. V shed 8 bases, J shed 5 bases, and the junction held 4 bases outside the gene matches. Germline values: CDR1 MNHNS, CDR2 SASEGT. The CDR3 is CASEGLAGDETQYF. CDR3 sequence (DNA): TGTGCCAGCGAGGGACTAGCGGGAGACGAGACCCAGTACTTC.

The rearrangement links TRBV5-8 to TRBJ2-6; 7 bases match TRBD1. The V and J ends lost 3 bases and 3 bases, in that order; junction bases with no gene match: 3. Germline-derived CDR1 and CDR2 are SGHTS and YDEGEE. This CDR3 is built from 15 residues. As DNA, the CDR3 is TGTGCCAGCAGCTCACAGGGGTTTGGGGCCAACGTCCTGACTTTC. It is translated as CASSSQGFGANVLTF.